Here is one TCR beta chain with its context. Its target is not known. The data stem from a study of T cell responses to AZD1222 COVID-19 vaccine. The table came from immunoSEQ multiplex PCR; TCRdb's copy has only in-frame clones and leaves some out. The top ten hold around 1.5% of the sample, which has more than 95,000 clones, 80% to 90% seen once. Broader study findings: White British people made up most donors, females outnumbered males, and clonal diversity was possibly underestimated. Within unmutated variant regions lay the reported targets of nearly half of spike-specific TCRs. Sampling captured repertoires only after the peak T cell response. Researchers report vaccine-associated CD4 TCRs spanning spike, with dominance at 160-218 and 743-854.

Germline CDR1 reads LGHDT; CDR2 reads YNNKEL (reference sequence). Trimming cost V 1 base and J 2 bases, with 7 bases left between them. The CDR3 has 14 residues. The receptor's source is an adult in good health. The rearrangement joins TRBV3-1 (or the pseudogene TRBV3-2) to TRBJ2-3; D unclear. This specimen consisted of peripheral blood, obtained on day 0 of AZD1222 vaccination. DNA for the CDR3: TGTGCCAGCAGCCAAGGAGTCCACACAGATACGCAGTATTTT. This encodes CASSQGVHTDTQYF.